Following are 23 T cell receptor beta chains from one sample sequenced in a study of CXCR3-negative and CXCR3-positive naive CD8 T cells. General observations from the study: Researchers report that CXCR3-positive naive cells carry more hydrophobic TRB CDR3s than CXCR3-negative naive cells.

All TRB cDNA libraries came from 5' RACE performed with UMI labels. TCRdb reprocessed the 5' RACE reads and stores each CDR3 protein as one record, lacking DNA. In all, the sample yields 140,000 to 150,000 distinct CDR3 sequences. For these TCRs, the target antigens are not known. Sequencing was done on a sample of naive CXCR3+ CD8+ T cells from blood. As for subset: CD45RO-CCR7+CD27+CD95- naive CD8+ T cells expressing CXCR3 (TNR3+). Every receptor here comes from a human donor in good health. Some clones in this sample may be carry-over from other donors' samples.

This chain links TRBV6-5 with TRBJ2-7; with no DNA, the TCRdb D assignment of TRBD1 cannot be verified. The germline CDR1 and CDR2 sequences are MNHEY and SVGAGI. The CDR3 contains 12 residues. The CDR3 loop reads CASSSTGFEQYF.

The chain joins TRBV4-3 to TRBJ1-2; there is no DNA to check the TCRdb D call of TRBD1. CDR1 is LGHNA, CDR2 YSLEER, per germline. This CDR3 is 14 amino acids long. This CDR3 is CASSQAGTGVGYTF.

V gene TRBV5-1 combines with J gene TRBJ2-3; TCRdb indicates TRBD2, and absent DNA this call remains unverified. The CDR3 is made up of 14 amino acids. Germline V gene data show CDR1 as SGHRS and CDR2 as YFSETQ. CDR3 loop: CASSAGGPPDTQYF.

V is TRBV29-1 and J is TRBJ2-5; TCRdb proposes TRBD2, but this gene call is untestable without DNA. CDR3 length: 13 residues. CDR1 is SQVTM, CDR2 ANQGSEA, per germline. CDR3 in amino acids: CSVIGLVGETQYF.

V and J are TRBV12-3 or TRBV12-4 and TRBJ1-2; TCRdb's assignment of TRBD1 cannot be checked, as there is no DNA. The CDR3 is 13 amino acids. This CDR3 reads CASSDSTVSGYTF.

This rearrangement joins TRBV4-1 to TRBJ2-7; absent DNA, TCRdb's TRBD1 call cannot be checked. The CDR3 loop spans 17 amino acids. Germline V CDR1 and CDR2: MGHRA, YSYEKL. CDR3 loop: CASSQDPPRTGGYEQYF.

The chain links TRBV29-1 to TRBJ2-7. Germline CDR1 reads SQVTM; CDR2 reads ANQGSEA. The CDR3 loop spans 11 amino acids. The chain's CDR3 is CSVKYSYEQYF.

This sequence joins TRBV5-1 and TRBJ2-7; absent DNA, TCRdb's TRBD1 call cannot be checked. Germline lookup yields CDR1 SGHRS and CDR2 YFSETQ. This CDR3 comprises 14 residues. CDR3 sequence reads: CASSLASGDYEQYF.

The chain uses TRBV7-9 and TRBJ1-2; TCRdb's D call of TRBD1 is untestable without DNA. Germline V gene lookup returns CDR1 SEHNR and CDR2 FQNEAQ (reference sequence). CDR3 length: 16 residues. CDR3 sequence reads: CASSPTGQAVWYGYTF.

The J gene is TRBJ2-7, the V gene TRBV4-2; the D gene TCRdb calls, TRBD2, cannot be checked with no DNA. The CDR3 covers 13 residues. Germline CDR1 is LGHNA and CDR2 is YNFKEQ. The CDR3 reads CASSPDYSYEQYF.

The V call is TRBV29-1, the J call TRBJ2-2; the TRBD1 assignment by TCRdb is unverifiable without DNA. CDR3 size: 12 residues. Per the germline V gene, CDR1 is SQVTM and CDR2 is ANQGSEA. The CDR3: CSVVGGTGELFF.

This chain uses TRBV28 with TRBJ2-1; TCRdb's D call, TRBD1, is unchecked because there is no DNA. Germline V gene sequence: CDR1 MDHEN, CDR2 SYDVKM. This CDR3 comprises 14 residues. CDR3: CASGWTGSNNEQFF.

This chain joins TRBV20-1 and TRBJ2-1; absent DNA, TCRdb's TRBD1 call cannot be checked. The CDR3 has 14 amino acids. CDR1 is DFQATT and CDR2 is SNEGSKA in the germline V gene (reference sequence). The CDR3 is CSARPPAEYNEQFF.

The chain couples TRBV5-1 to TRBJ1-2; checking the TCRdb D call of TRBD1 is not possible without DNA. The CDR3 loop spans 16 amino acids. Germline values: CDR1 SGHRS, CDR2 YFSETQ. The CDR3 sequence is CASSSSWTGERDGYTF.

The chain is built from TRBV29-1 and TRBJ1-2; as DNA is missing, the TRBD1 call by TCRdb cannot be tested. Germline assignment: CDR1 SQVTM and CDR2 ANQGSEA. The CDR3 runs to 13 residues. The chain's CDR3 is CSVEGTGPYGYTF.

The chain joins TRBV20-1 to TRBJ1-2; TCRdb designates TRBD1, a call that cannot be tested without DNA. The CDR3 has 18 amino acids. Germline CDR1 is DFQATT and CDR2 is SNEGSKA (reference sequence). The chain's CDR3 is CSARDGILGTASDYGYTF.

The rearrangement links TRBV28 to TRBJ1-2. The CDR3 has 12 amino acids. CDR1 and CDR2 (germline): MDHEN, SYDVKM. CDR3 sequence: CASSPSHRDYTF.

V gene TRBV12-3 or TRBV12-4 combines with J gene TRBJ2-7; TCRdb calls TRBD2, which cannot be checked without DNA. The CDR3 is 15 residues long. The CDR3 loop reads CASSHLAGVGYEQYF.

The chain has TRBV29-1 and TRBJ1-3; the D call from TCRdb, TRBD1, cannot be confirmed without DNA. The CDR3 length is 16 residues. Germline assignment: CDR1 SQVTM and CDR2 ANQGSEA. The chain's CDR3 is CSVAPPDRAAGNTIYF.

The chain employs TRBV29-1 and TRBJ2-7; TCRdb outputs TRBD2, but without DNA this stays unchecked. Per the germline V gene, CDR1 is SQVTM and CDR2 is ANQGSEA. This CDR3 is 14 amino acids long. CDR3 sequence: CSASHSGRAYEQYF.

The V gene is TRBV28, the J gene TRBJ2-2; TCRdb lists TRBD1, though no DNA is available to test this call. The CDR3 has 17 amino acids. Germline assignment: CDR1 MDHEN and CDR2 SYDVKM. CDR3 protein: CASSPRPPLGVGGELFF.

CDR3 protein: CASRRDRINTEAFF. The chain couples TRBV28 to TRBJ1-1; checking the TCRdb D call of TRBD1 is not possible without DNA. CDR3 length: 14 residues. CDR1 and CDR2 (germline): MDHEN, SYDVKM.

The CDR3 is CASSIVQLQGPTGELFF. The chain carries TRBV19 and TRBJ2-2; the D gene TCRdb calls, TRBD1, cannot be checked with no DNA. This CDR3 is built from 17 residues. Germline CDR1 reads LNHDA; CDR2 reads SQIVND (reference sequence).